This TCR beta chain was retrieved from a study of cytomegalovirus exposure and HLA in healthy donors. Germline assignment: CDR1 SGHAT and CDR2 FQNNGV. The CDR3 sequence is 18 residues long. Deletions cut 2 bases from V and 0 bases from J, with 20 bases between. Nominal health characterized the donors when sampled, though unrecorded immune exposures were likely. The PCR contained 60 Vbeta and 13 Jbeta primers. Measured with immunoSEQ multiplex PCR; TCRdb has only the in-frame clones, and not every one. The repertoire includes 140,000 or so clones, about three quarters of them detected once, and approximately 1.8% sits in the top ten.

V and J are TRBV11-2 and TRBJ2-7, with D possibly TRBD2 on 5 matching bases. This clonotype was sampled from a man in his forties or fifties in good health and CMV-seronegative. The specimen was PBMCs. CDR3 residues: CASSLHSLRALSSYEQYF. The CDR3, as DNA: TGTGCCAGCAGCTTACACTCTCTGCGGGCTTTATCCTCCTACGAGCAGTACTTC.